This entry describes one T cell receptor (beta chain). Antigen: not known. These data belong to a study of T cell responses to AZD1222 COVID-19 vaccine. Across the whole study: Researchers grouped second doses given at about 4 or about 12 weeks into one pool.

Study results and caveats: Baseline antibody screening turned up just a handful of seropositive AZD1222 recipients. In a largely white British group with more females than males, clonal diversity was possibly underestimated. Spike-specific TCR breadth and depth rose after two AZD1222 doses.

Assay: immunoSEQ multiplex PCR; the TCRdb copy retains only in-frame clones and omits some. The table has 150,000 or so clones, approximately 88% seen once. Germline assignment: CDR1 SGHVS and CDR2 FNYEAQ. The CDR3 has 15 amino acids. Trimming shortened V by 2 bases and J by 4 bases, and 11 bases separated the two germline ends. The sample here was peripheral blood, taken on day 0 of AZD1222 vaccination. The clonotype comes from an adult in good health. This sequence joins TRBV7-6 and TRBJ2-2, with unresolved D. CDR3 loop: CASSLQNSGTGELFF. In nucleotides, the CDR3 is TGTGCCAGCAGCTTACAGAACTCGGGCACCGGGGAGCTGTTTTTT.